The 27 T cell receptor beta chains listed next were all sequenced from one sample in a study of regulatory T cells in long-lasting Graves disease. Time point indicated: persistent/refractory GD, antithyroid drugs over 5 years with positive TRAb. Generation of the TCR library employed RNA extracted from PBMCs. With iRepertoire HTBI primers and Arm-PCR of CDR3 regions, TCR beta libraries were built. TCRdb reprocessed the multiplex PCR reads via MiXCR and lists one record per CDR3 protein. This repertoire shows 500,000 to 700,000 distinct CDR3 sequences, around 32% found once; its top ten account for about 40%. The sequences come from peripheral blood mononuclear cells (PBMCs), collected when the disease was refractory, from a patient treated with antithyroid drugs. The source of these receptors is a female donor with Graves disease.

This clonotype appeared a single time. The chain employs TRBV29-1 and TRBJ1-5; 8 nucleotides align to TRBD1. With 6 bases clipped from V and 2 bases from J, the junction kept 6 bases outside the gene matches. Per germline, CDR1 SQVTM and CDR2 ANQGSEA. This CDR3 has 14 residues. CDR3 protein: CSVVGQGRNQPQHF. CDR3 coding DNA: TGCAGCGTCGTCGGACAGGGCCGCAATCAGCCCCAGCATTTT. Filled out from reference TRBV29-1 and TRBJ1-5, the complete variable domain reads SAVISQKPSRDICQRGTSLTIQCQVDSQVTMMFWYRQQPGQSLTLIATANQGSEATYESGFVIDKFPISRPNLTFSTLTVSNMSPEDSSIYLCSVVGQGRNQPQHFGDGTRLSIL.

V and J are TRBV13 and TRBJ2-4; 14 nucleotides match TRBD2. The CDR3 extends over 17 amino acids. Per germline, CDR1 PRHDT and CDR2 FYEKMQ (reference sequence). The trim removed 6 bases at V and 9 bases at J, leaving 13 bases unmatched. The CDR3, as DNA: TGTGCCAGCAGTTCACTGTCCGCCGGGACTAGCGGGGGCATTCAGTACTTC. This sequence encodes CASSSLSAGTSGGIQYF.

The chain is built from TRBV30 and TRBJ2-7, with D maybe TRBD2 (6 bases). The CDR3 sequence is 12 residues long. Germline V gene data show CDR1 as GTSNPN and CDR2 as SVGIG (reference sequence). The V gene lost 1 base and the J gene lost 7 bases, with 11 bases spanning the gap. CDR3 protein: CAWSGGVEEQYF. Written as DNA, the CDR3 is TGTGCCTGGAGTGGGGGGGTGGAAGAGCAGTACTTC.

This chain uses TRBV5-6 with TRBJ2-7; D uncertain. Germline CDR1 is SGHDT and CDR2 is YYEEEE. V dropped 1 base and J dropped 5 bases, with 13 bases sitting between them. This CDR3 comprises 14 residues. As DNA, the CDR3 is TGTGCCAGCAGCTTGAAACCCAGCAGCCACGAGCAGTACTTC. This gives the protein CASSLKPSSHEQYF.

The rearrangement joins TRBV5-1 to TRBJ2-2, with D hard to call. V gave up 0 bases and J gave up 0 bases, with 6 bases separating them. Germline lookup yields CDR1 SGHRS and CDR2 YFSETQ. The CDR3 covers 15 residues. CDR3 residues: CASSLVRTNTGELFF. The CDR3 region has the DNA TGCGCCAGCAGCTTGGTGAGGACGAACACCGGGGAGCTGTTTTTT.

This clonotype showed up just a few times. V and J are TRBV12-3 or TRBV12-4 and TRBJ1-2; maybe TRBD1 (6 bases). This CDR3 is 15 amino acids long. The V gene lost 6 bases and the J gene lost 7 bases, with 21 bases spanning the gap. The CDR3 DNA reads TGTGCCAGCAGCATTAGGAGTCAGGGGCTTGGTGGCTACACCTTC. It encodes CASSIRSQGLGGYTF.

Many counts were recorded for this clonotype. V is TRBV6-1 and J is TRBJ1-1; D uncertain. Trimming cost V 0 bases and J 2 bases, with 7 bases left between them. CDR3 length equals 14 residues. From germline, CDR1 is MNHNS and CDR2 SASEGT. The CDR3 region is CASSEAQLNTEAFF. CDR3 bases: TGTGCCAGCAGTGAAGCGCAGCTTAACACTGAAGCTTTCTTT.

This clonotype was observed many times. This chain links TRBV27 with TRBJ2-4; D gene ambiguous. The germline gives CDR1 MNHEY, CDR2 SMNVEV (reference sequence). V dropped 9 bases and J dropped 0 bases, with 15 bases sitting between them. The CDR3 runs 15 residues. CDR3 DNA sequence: TGTGCCAGTTCGAAAGTCTCCCTAGCCAAAAACATTCAGTACTTC. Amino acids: CASSKVSLAKNIQYF.

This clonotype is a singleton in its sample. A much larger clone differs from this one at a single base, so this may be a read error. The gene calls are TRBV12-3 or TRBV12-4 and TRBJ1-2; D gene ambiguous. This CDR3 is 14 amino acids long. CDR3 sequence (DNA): TGTGCCGGCAGTTTAAGAAGGCCTTCGTATGGCTACACCTTC. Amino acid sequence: CAGSLRRPSYGYTF.

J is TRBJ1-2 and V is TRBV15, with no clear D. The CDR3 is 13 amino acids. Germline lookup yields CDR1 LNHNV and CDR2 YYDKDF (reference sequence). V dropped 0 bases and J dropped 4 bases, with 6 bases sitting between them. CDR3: CATSRDRLYGYTF. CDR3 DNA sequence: TGTGCCACCAGCAGAGATCGCCTCTATGGCTACACCTTC.

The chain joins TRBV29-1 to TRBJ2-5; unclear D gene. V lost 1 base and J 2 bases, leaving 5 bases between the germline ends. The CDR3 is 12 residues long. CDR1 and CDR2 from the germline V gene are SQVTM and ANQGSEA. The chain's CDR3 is CSVEGFQETQYF. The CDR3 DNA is TGCAGCGTTGAAGGCTTTCAAGAGACCCAGTACTTC.

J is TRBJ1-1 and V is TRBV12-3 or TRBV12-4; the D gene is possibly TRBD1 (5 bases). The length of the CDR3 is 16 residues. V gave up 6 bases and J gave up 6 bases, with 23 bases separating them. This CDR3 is CASSHSDSFWGAEAFF. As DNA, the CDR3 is TGTGCCAGCAGCCACTCAGACTCCTTCTGGGGCGCTGAAGCTTTCTTT.

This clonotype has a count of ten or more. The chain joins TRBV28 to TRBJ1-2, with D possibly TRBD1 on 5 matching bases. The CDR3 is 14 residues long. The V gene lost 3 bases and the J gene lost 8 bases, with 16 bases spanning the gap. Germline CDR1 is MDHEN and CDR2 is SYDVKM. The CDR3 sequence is CASSFGEGSRGYTF. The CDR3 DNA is TGTGCCAGCAGTTTTGGGGAGGGGTCGCGGGGCTACACCTTC.

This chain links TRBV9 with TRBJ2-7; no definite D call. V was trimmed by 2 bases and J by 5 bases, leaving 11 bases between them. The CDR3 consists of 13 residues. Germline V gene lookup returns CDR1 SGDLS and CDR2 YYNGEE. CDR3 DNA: TGTGCCAGCAGCGTCACCTTGGGCCACGAGCAGTACTTC. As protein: CASSVTLGHEQYF.

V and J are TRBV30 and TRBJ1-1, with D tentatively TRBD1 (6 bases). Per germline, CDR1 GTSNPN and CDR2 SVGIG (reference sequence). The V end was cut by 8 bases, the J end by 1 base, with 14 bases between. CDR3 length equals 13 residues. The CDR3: CARNRVRNTEAFF. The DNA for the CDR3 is TGTGCCCGAAACAGGGTAAGGAACACTGAAGCTTTCTTT. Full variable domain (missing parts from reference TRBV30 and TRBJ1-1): SQTIHQWPATLVQPVGSPLSLECTVEGTSNPNLYWYRQAAGRGLQLLFYSVGIGQISSEVPQNLSASRPQDRQFILSSKKLLLSDSGFYLCARNRVRNTEAFFGQGTRLTVV.

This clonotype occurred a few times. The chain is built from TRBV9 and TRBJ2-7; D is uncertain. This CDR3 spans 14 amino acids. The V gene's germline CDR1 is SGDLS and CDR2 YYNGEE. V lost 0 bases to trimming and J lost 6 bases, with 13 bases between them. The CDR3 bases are TGTGCCAGCAGCGTAGAGGACGGACCCAGCGAGCAGTACTTC. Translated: CASSVEDGPSEQYF.

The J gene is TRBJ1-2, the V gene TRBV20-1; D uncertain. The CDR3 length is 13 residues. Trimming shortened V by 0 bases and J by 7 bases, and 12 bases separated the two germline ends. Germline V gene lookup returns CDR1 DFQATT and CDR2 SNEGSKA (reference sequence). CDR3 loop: CSAREDRSSGYTF. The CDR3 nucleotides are TGCAGTGCTAGAGAAGATAGGTCCTCTGGCTACACCTTC.

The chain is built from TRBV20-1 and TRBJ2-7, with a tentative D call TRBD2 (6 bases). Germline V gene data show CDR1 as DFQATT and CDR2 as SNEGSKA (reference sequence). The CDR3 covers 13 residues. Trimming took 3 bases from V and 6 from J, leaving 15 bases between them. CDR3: CSARGGRRGEQYF. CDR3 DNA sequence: TGCAGTGCTAGGGGCGGGCGGAGGGGCGAGCAGTACTTC.

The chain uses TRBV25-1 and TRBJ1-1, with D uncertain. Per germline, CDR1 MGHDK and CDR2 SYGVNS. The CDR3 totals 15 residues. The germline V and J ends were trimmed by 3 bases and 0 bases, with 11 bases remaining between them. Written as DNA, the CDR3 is TGTGCCAGCAGTGAGAGTCTGGGAATGAACACTGAAGCTTTCTTT. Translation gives CASSESLGMNTEAFF. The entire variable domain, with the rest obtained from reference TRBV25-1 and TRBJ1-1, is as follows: EADIYQTPRYLVIGTGKKITLECSQTMGHDKMYWYQQDPGMELHLIHYSYGVNSTEKGDLSSESTVSRIRTEHFPLTLESARPSHTSQYLCASSESLGMNTEAFFGQGTRLTVV.

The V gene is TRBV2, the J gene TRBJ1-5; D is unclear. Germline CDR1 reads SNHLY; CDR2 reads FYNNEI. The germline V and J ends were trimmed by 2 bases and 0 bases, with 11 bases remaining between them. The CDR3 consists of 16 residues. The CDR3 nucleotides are TGTGCCAGCAGTGAAATGTCGGGTTCTAGCAATCAGCCCCAGCATTTT. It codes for CASSEMSGSSNQPQHF.

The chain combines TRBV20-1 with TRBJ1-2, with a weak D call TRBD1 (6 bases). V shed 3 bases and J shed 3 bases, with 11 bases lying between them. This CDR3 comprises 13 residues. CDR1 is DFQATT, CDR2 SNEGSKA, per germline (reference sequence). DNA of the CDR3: TGCAGTGCTAGGGGGGCGGTGGACTATGGCTACACCTTC. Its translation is CSARGAVDYGYTF.

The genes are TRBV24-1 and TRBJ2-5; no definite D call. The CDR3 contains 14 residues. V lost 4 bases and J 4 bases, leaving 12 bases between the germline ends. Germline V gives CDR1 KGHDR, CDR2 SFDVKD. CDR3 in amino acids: CATSEDRCGETQYF. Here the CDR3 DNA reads TGTGCCACCAGTGAAGACCGGTGCGGAGAGACCCAGTACTTC.

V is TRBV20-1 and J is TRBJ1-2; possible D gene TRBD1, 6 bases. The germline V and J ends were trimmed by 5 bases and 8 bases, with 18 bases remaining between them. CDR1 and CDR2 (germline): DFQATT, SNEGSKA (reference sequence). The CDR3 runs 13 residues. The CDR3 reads CSAHDRTAGGYTF. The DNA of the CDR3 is TGCAGTGCTCATGACAGGACCGCTGGGGGCTACACCTTC.

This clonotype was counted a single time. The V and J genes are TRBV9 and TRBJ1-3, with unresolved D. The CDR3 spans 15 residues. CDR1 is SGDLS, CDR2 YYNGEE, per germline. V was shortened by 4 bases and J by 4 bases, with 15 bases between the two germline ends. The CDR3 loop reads CASSPVGGLGNTIYF. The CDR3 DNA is TGTGCCAGCAGCCCAGTGGGAGGCTTAGGAAACACCATATATTTT.

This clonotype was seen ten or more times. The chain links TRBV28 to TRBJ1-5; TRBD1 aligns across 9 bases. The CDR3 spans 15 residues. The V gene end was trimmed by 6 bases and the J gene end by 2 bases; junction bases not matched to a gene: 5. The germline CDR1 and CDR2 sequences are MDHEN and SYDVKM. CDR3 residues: CASRDRGDGNQPQHF. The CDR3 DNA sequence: TGTGCCAGCAGGGACAGGGGAGACGGCAATCAGCCCCAGCATTTT.

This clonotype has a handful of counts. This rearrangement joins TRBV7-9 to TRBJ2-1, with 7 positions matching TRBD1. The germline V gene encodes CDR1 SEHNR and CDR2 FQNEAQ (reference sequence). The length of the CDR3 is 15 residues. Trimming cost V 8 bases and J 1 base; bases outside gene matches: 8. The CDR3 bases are TGTGCCAGCCGACAGGGTAGGCAGTCCTACAATGAGCAGTTCTTC. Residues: CASRQGRQSYNEQFF. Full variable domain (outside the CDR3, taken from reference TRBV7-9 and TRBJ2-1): DTGVSQNPRHKITKRGQNVTFRCDPISEHNRLYWYRQTLGQGPEFLTYFQNEAQLEKSRLLSDRFSAERPKGSFSTLEIQRTEQGDSAMYLCASRQGRQSYNEQFFGPGTRLTVL.

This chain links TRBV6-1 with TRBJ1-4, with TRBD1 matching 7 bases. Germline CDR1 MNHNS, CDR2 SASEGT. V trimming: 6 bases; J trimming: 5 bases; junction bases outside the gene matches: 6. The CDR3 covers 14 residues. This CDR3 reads CASRSGTVNEKLFF. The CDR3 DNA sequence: TGTGCCAGCAGATCCGGGACAGTAAATGAAAAACTGTTTTTT.